This TCR beta chain stems from a study of OX40 agonist ivuxolimab in advanced cancers. Individuals having autoimmune disease history or systemic immunosuppression were not enrolled. Data came from immunoSEQ multiplex PCR; TCRdb stores just in-frame clones and leaves some out. The profile shows fewer than 65,000 clones, around 88% of them singletons. Germline loops: CDR1 SGHRS, CDR2 YFSETQ. With 3 bases clipped from V and 1 base from J, the junction kept 3 bases outside the gene matches. The CDR3 runs 15 residues. The receptor comes from an adult with an advanced solid tumor such as melanoma, head and neck, liver or kidney cancer. This material consisted of CD4+ or CD8+ T cells sorted from blood, taken in a trial of the OX40 agonist ivuxolimab. This chain joins TRBV5-1 and TRBJ2-2, with 7 bases that match TRBD1. CDR3 nucleotide sequence: TGCGCCAGCAGCTCCCGACAGGGGAACACCGGGGAGCTGTTTTTT. Translating gives CASSSRQGNTGELFF.